The present T cell receptor beta chain was sequenced within a study of CD8+ T cells in alopecia areata listed by TCRdb under 2018. In terms of the full investigation: The treated patients took part in an open-label pilot trial in which moderate-to-severe alopecia areata was treated with oral tofacitinib at 5 to 10 mg twice daily. Tofacitinib was given for 6 to 18 months, followed by 6 months of follow-up off drug to assess delayed response and recurrence. Patients on tofacitinib were biopsied at baseline and after 4 and 24 weeks of treatment, and several of the patients also had a later scalp biopsy. TCRbeta CDR3 regions were amplified by immunoSEQ multiplex PCR with 35 Vbeta forward and 13 Jbeta reverse primers. In both human patients and the C3H/HeJ mouse model, the study applied high-throughput TCRbeta sequencing to look at T cell clonal expansion in alopecia areata. Scalp tissue and sorted CD4+ and CD8+ peripheral blood T cells from patchy and totalis/universalis alopecia areata patients and from healthy controls were covered by human TCRbeta sequencing. RNA was extracted with the PAXgene miRNA kit for fixed scalp, the miRNeasy kit for PBMCs, and the RNeasy kit for mouse skin. Clonality in the scalp was compared among normal scalp (n=4), patchy alopecia areata scalp (n=8), and alopecia totalis/universalis scalp (n=8). For the treated patients, the SALT score, which quantifies what percentage of scalp surface area is affected, served as the measure of disease severity.

Libraries came from the immunoSEQ multiplex PCR assay. RNA was extracted from all samples and reverse transcribed into cDNA, which served as template for TCR sequencing. First-strand cDNA was synthesized with SuperScript III using a 2:1 mix of oligo-dT and random hexamers. A synthetic immune receptor repertoire was used to gauge amplification bias, and whatever bias remained was removed computationally. Turning to the authors' computational methods: Raw reads were preprocessed to remove errors, and CDR3 was defined by IMGT conventions from the conserved cysteine to phenylalanine. Clonality was computed by normalizing Shannon entropy by log2 of the number of productive unique TCRs and subtracting the result from 1. CD4 or CD8 identity of scalp clones was inferred by cross-referencing scalp TCRbeta sequences with sorted blood CD4 and CD8 repertoires. Not all clones reach the TCRdb copy of this immuneACCESS table, which keeps in-frame sequences only. Checked studies attribute under half of the gap to unresolved V genes and leave the rest unexplained. V and J calls and clone size are as listed in that table; D and trimming were resolved from the DNA. The sample profile shows roughly 180,000 clones; approximately 53% of them were found once. The ten most abundant clones make up roughly a tenth of the sample.

Overall results and qualifications from the work: Tofacitinib significantly decreased scalp clonality and the number of expanded CD8+ clones among the top 100 scalp clones. Because the treated cohort was small and included a single nonresponder, larger studies are needed to assess links between baseline CD8+ expansion and response. Higher clonality and more expanded CD8+ clones were observed in lesional scalp than in normal scalp, particularly in alopecia totalis/universalis, a finding suggestive of antigenic drive. During tofacitinib treatment, many expanded lesional clones stuck around in both scalp and blood, and this persistence may partly explain why relapse happens after treatment is stopped. Shared TCR sequences between patients were less evident than in mice, which may be partly attributable to HLA diversity in the patient population. Unlike mouse skin, which is dominated by gammadelta T cells, normal human skin has resident alphabeta T cells that are also sequenced, and this complicates analysis of the scalp TCR repertoire.

Read against the paper, the sample's time point label means: 20 to 30 weeks on oral tofacitinib. The treatment or condition label corresponds to: oral pan-JAK inhibitor, 5-10 mg twice daily. From alopecia areata patients, peripheral blood was collected along with lesional scalp punch biopsies. PBMCs were isolated by density centrifugation and stained for CD3, CD4 and CD8, and CD4+ and CD8+ T cells were sorted on a FACSAria. V loses 3 bases of germline sequence and J loses 7 bases, and the interval between the two ends is 10 bases. The CDR3, from cysteine to phenylalanine, totals 13 residues. Just the 39-base CDR3 DNA is kept, in frame starting at base 1. Based on the germline V gene (reference sequence), the CDR1 and CDR2 sequences are PRHDT and FYEKMQ. In this sample, this clone turned up a few times. The antigen this receptor binds is unknown. Base quality data are lacking; no much larger clone is found one base away.

The sequence links TRBV13 to TRBJ2-4, and the D gene may be TRBD1, 6 bases matching. This specimen consisted of CD8+ T cells sorted from blood, obtained at week 24, from a patient treated with tofacitinib. This receptor was obtained from a human donor with alopecia areata. The DNA is as follows: TGTGCCAGCAGCTTGGGGACAAGGAACATTCAGTACTTC. Its translation is CASSLGTRNIQYF.